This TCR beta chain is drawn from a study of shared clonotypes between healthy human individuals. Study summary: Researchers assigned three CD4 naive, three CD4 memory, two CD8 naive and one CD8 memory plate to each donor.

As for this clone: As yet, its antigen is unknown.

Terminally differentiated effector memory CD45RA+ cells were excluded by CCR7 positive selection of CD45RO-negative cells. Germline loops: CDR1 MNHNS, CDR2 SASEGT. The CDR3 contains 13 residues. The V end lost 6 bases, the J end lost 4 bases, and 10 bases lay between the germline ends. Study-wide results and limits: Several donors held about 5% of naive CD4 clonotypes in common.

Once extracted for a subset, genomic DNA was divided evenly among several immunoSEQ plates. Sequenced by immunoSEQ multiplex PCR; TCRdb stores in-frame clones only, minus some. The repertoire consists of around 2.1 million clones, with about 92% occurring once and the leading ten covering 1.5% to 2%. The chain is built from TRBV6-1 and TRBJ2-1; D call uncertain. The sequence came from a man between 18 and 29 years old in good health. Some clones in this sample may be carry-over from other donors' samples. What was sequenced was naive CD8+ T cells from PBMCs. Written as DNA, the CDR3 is TGTGCCAGCAGGAGGTCACTGTACAATGAGCAGTTCTTC. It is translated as CASRRSLYNEQFF.